What follows are 25 T cell receptor beta chains derived from one specimen sequenced in a study of blood T cell repertoires in COVID-19. Generated by immunoSEQ multiplex PCR, the TCRdb table keeps only in-frame clones and is missing some. Here the sample spans 200,000 to 250,000 clones, approximately 82% being singletons. The sample taken for sequencing was PBMCs or T cells enriched from blood (not recorded which). The receptors were gathered from a man aged 40-55 years who had recovered from COVID-19.

This chain connects TRBV28 to TRBJ1-2, with 9 bases lining up with TRBD1. Looked up from germline, CDR1 is MDHEN and CDR2 is SYDVKM. The ends lost 1 base at V and 5 bases at J; junction bases unmatched: 2. The CDR3 runs 14 residues. This CDR3 reads CASSLLGTGYGYTF. CDR3 DNA sequence: TGTGCCAGCAGTTTATTAGGGACAGGGTATGGCTACACCTTC.

The chain carries TRBV4-1 and TRBJ2-3; D is perhaps TRBD2 (5 bases). Germline V gene sequence: CDR1 MGHRA, CDR2 YSYEKL. The CDR3 runs 15 residues. V lost 0 bases and J 1 base, leaving 8 bases between the germline ends. The DNA for the CDR3 is TGCGCCAGCAGCCAAGATCCCGGGGGCACAGATACGCAGTATTTT. It translates to CASSQDPGGTDTQYF.

The chain links TRBV27 to TRBJ2-3, with D maybe TRBD2 (6 bases). V was cut by 8 bases and J by 1 base, with 25 bases left in between. This CDR3 region has 18 residues. Looked up from germline, CDR1 is MNHEY and CDR2 is SMNVEV (reference sequence). The DNA of the CDR3 is TGTGCCAGCCGCTTCGACCTTGGGCGGGGCCGGGGCACAGATACGCAGTATTTT. It codes for CASRFDLGRGRGTDTQYF.

V is TRBV10-2 and J is TRBJ2-3; 7 bases line up with TRBD2. This CDR3 region has 16 residues. Germline V gene sequence: CDR1 WSHSY, CDR2 SAAADI. V lost 1 base to trimming and J lost 0 bases; unmatched junction nucleotides: 4. CDR3 nucleotide sequence: TGCGCCAGCAGTGAGTACGTGGGAGGGAGCACAGATACGCAGTATTTT. Translation: CASSEYVGGSTDTQYF.

The chain recombines TRBV9 with TRBJ1-1; D is perhaps TRBD1 (6 bases). CDR3 length: 14 residues. Germline CDR1 SGDLS, CDR2 YYNGEE. Trimming stripped 1 base from V and 2 bases from J, with 9 bases between. This CDR3 is CASSVQGSNTEAFF. The CDR3 bases are TGTGCCAGCAGCGTACAGGGGTCCAACACTGAAGCTTTCTTT.

V gene TRBV7-9 combines with J gene TRBJ1-5, with TRBD1 matching 8 bases. CDR3 length equals 14 residues. Germline-derived CDR1 and CDR2 are SEHNR and FQNEAQ (reference sequence). Trimming took 5 bases from V and 4 from J; bases not matched to a gene: 4. CDR3 in amino acids: CASSTQGANQPQHF. Here the CDR3 DNA reads TGTGCCAGCAGCACCCAGGGGGCGAATCAGCCCCAGCATTTT.

The genes are TRBV7-2 and TRBJ1-2; D is perhaps TRBD1 (5 bases). Germline CDR1 SGHTA, CDR2 FQGNSA. The CDR3 extends over 16 amino acids. The ends were cut back, 0 bases at V and 7 bases at J, with 18 bases in the middle. CDR3 in amino acids: CASSLALGGVGAGYTF. CDR3 nucleotide sequence: TGTGCCAGCAGCTTAGCGCTCGGGGGAGTCGGGGCTGGCTACACCTTC.

The chain recombines TRBV19 with TRBJ1-5, with D unresolved. With 1 base removed from V and 3 bases from J, the gap between germline ends came to 10 bases. The CDR3 extends over 15 amino acids. Germline V gives CDR1 LNHDA, CDR2 SQIVND (reference sequence). CDR3 protein: CASSIGKTNNQPQHF. Written as DNA, the CDR3 is TGTGCCAGTAGTATAGGGAAGACTAACAATCAGCCCCAGCATTTT.

V and J are TRBV3-1 (or the pseudogene TRBV3-2) and TRBJ2-2; TRBD2 is a possible D gene (5 bases). The germline gives CDR1 LGHDT, CDR2 YNNKEL (reference sequence). Between the trimmed V and J ends, which lost 2 bases and 2 bases, there was a span of 15 bases. CDR3 length: 17 residues. This chain's CDR3 is CASSQFDRADNTGELFF. Here the CDR3 DNA reads TGTGCCAGCAGCCAATTCGATCGAGCGGATAACACCGGGGAGCTGTTTTTT.

This chain links TRBV11-2 with TRBJ2-5, with D possibly matching TRBD1 (5 bases). V was clipped by 5 bases and J by 3 bases, with 16 bases between them. There are 15 residues in the CDR3. CDR1 and CDR2 (germline): SGHAT, FQNNGV. CDR3 bases: TGTGCCAGCAGCATCTCTGGACAACCGGAAGAGACCCAGTACTTC. Residues: CASSISGQPEETQYF.

V and J are TRBV3-1 (or the pseudogene TRBV3-2) and TRBJ1-5; a weak D match, TRBD1 (5 bases). V lost 0 bases to trimming and J lost 7 bases, with 13 bases between them. This CDR3 has 15 amino acids. Germline lookup yields CDR1 LGHDT and CDR2 YNNKEL (reference sequence). The CDR3 here is CASSQDTGGGQPQHF. CDR3 bases: TGTGCCAGCAGCCAAGATACGGGGGGAGGGCAGCCCCAGCATTTT.

The chain links TRBV5-1 to TRBJ1-1; 12 bases align to TRBD1. The V gene's germline CDR1 is SGHRS and CDR2 YFSETQ. Losses at the gene ends were 2 bases for V and 1 base for J; bases not matched to a gene: 6. The CDR3 is 17 residues long. The CDR3 region has the DNA TGCGCCAGCAGCTTAGGGACAGGGGGCTTCGGGAACACTGAAGCTTTCTTT. It translates to CASSLGTGGFGNTEAFF.

The V and J genes are TRBV6-5 and TRBJ2-4; D might be TRBD2 (5 bases). This CDR3 is 12 amino acids long. Germline V lookup: CDR1 MNHEY, CDR2 SVGAGI. Trimming stripped 9 bases from V and 9 bases from J, with 15 bases between. The DNA of the CDR3 is TGTGCCAGTGGTCCCTTCGAGGGCATTCAGTACTTC. Translation: CASGPFEGIQYF.

This sequence joins TRBV29-1 and TRBJ2-3; D perhaps matches TRBD2 (5 bases). The CDR3 covers 11 residues. Germline CDR1 is SQVTM and CDR2 is ANQGSEA. The V end lost 8 bases, the J end lost 6 bases, and 12 bases lay between the germline ends. The CDR3 DNA is TGCAGCCGCATAACTAGGGATACGCAGTATTTT. Amino acids: CSRITRDTQYF.

V gene TRBV4-1 combines with J gene TRBJ1-6; weak D call: TRBD1 (5 bases). The germline V gene has CDR1 MGHRA and CDR2 YSYEKL. The CDR3 is 16 amino acids. Trimming left V 10 bases short and J 6 bases short, with 22 bases between. CDR3 sequence reads: CATRQRTGGFNSPLHF. CDR3 nucleotides: TGCGCCACCAGACAGAGGACCGGGGGATTTAATTCACCCCTCCACTTT.

The chain joins TRBV30 to TRBJ1-3; no firm D call. Trimming left V 5 bases short and J 0 bases short, with 17 bases between. Germline loops: CDR1 GTSNPN, CDR2 SVGIG (reference sequence). The CDR3 sequence is 16 residues long. CDR3 DNA: TGTGCCTGGGACCTTGCCCTGGAGCTCTCTGGAAACACCATATATTTT. Amino acid sequence: CAWDLALELSGNTIYF.

Concerning this clone: The same CDR3 can be traced to other DNA sequences in this sample. The chain is built from TRBV18 and TRBJ1-1, with D possibly TRBD1 on 6 matching bases. Germline CDR1 and CDR2: KGHSH and LQKENI. The CDR3 totals 13 residues. Between the trimmed V and J ends, which lost 3 bases and 5 bases, there was a span of 10 bases. CDR3 nucleotide sequence: TGTGCCAGCTCACCCCGAGGGGGAACTGAAGCTTTCTTT. Protein: CASSPRGGTEAFF.

The genes are TRBV19 and TRBJ2-3, with 7 bases identical to TRBD2. V shed 5 bases, J shed 0 bases, and the junction held 2 bases outside the gene matches. The CDR3 contains 14 residues. From germline, CDR1 is LNHDA and CDR2 SQIVND (reference sequence). The CDR3 nucleotides are TGTGCCAGTAGTGATAGCGGGAGCACAGATACGCAGTATTTT. Protein sequence: CASSDSGSTDTQYF.

The V gene is TRBV4-3, the J gene TRBJ1-5; D call uncertain. CDR1 and CDR2 from the germline V gene are LGHNA and YSLEER. The length of the CDR3 is 13 residues. Trimming took off 4 bases at V and 4 bases at J, with 8 bases between the two ends. CDR3 in amino acids: CASSPSGNQPQHF. DNA of the CDR3: TGCGCCAGCAGCCCCTCAGGAAATCAGCCCCAGCATTTT.

The chain couples TRBV18 to TRBJ1-5, with 10 bases aligning to TRBD1. Germline values: CDR1 KGHSH, CDR2 LQKENI. The CDR3 loop spans 15 amino acids. V shed 6 bases, J shed 2 bases, and the junction held 4 bases outside the gene matches. The CDR3 loop is CASSRGQGGNQPQHF. The CDR3 nucleotides are TGTGCCAGCTCCCGCGGACAGGGGGGCAATCAGCCCCAGCATTTT.

The chain uses TRBV5-1 and TRBJ2-1, with D unresolved. The CDR3 sequence is 16 residues long. Trimming pared 1 base from V and 0 bases from J, leaving 11 bases between. Germline CDR1 is SGHRS and CDR2 is YFSETQ. The CDR3 region is CASSLTSPSSYNEQFF. DNA of the CDR3: TGCGCCAGCAGCTTGACGTCCCCTAGCTCCTACAATGAGCAGTTCTTC.

The genes are TRBV4-1 and TRBJ2-1; D might be TRBD2 (5 bases). V was trimmed by 3 bases and J by 12 bases, leaving 21 bases between them. The germline V gene encodes CDR1 MGHRA and CDR2 YSYEKL. The CDR3 spans 15 residues. CDR3 amino acids: CASSQREQSGVGQFF. CDR3 coding DNA: TGCGCCAGCAGCCAGAGGGAACAGTCCGGGGTTGGGCAGTTCTTC.

The gene calls are TRBV27 and TRBJ2-5, with TRBD1 matching over 7 bases. The germline CDR1 and CDR2 sequences are MNHEY and SMNVEV (reference sequence). The trim removed 3 bases at V and 5 bases at J, leaving 15 bases unmatched. This CDR3 comprises 17 residues. CDR3 in amino acids: CASSLRGTVGKSETQYF. CDR3 DNA sequence: TGTGCCAGCAGTTTGCGTGGGACAGTCGGCAAATCTGAGACCCAGTACTTC.

J is TRBJ2-3 and V is TRBV12-2; TRBD2, the table's D call, was not compared with the DNA. TRBV12-2 is marked as a pseudogene. The CDR3 is made up of 14 amino acids. The chain's CDR3 is CASRPRLAGDTQYF. The CDR3 nucleotides read TGTGCAAGTCGCCCCCGACTAGCGGGGGATACGCAGTATTTT.

This clone was seen a few times. The chain joins TRBV4-3 to TRBJ2-5; 8 bases fit TRBD2. Germline lookup yields CDR1 LGHNA and CDR2 YSLEER. The junction had 8 bases not matched to a gene; V was cut back by 0 bases and J by 2 bases. The CDR3 consists of 17 residues. DNA for the CDR3: TGCGCCAGCAGCCAAGATTTGCGGGGGGCCTTACAAGAGACCCAGTACTTC. Amino acids: CASSQDLRGALQETQYF.